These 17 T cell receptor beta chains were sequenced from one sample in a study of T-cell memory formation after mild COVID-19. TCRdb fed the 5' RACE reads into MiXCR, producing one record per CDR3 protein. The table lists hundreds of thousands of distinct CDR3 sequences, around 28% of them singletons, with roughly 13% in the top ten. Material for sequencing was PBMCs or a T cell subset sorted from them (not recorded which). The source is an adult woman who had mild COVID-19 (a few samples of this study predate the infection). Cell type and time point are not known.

The CDR3 sequence: CAIASGTGGAEQYF. The CDR3, as DNA: TGTGCCATAGCATCCGGGACAGGGGGCGCCGAGCAGTACTTC. This chain uses TRBV27 with TRBJ2-7; 12 bases agree with TRBD1. The CDR3 totals 14 residues. The ends lost 10 bases at V and 6 bases at J; junction bases unmatched: 10. The germline V gene has CDR1 MNHEY and CDR2 SMNVEV (reference sequence).

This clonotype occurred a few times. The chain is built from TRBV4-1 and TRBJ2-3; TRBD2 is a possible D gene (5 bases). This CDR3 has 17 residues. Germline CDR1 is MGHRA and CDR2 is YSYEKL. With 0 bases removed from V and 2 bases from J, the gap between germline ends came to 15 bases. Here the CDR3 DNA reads TGCGCCAGCAGCCAAGATCGTCCCTTTCGGGACACAGATACGCAGTATTTT. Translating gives CASSQDRPFRDTDTQYF.

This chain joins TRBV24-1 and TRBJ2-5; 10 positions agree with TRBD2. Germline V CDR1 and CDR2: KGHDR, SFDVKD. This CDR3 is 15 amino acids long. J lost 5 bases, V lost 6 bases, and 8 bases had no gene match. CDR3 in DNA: TGTGCCACCAGTCTTAGCGGGAGGTTGAGGGAGACCCAGTACTTC. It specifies CATSLSGRLRETQYF.

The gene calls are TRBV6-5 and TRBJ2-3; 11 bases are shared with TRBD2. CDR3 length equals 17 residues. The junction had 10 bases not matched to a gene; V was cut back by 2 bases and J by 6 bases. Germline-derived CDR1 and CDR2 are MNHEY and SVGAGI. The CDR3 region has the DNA TGTGCCAGCAGTTACGGACTAGCGGGCACCATTGGGGATACGCAGTATTTT. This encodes CASSYGLAGTIGDTQYF.

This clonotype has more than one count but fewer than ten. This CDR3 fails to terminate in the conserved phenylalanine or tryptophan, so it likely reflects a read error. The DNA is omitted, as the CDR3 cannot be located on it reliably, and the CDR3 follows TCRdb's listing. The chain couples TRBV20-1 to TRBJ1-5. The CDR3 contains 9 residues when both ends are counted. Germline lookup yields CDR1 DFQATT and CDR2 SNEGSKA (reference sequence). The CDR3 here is CSARYGVPR.

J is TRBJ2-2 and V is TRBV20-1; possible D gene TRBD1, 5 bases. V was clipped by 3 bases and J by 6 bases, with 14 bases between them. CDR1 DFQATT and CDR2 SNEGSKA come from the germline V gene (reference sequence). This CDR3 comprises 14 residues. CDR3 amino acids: CSASLQGLAGELFF. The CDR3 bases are TGCAGTGCTAGTCTCCAGGGTCTCGCCGGGGAGCTGTTTTTT.

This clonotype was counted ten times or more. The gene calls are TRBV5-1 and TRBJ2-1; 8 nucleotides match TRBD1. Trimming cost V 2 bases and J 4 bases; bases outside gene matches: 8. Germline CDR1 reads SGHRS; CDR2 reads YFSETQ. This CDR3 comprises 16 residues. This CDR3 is CASSFNPGQGYNEQFF. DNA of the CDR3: TGCGCCAGCAGCTTTAACCCTGGACAGGGATACAATGAGCAGTTCTTC.

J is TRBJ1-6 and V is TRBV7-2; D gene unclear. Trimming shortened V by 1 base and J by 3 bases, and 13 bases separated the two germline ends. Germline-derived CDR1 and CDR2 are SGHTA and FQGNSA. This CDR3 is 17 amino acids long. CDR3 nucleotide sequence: TGTGCCAGCAGCTTAGGACTCCCGGGCAACTATAATTCACCCCTCCACTTT. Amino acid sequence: CASSLGLPGNYNSPLHF.

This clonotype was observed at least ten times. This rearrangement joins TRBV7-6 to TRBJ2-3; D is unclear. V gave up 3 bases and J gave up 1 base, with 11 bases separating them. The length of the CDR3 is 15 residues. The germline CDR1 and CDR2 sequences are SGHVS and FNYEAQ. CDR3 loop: CASSFEYSRTDTQYF. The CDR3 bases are TGTGCCAGCAGCTTCGAGTATTCCCGCACAGATACGCAGTATTTT.

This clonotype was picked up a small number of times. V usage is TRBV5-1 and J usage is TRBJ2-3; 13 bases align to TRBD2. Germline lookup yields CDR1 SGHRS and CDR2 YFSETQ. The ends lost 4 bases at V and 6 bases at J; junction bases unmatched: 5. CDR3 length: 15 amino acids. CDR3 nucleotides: TGCGCCAGCAGCAGGACTAGCGGGAGAGCGGATACGCAGTATTTT. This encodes CASSRTSGRADTQYF.

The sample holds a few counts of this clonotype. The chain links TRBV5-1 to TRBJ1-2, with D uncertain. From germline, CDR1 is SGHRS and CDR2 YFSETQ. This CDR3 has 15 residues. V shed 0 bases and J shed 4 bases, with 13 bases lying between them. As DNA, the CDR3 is TGCGCCAGCAGCTTGGTCGGCGGGATGGGCTATGGCTACACCTTC. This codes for CASSLVGGMGYGYTF.

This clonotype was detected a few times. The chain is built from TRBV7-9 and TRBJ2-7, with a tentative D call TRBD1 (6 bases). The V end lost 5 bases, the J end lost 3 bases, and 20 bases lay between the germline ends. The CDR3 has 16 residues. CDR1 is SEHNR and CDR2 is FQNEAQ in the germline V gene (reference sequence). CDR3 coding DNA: TGTGCCAGCAGCCCCCGGACAGCTGCTGAGGGCTACGAGCAGTACTTC. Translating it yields CASSPRTAAEGYEQYF.

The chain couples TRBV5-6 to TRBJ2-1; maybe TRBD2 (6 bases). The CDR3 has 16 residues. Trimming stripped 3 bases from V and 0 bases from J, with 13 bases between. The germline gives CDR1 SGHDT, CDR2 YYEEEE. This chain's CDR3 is CASSSNTAGSYNEQFF. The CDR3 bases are TGTGCCAGCAGCTCTAATACAGCGGGCTCCTACAATGAGCAGTTCTTC.

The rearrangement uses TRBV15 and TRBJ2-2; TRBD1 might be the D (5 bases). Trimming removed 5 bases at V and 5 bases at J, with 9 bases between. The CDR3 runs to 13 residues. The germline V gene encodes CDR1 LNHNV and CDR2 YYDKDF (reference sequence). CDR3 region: CATSARQTGELFF. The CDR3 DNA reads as TGTGCCACCAGCGCTCGACAGACCGGGGAGCTGTTTTTT.

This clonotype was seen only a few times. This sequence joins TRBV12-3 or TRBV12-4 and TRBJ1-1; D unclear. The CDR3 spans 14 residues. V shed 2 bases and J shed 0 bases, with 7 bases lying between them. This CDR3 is CASSLRNLNTEAFF. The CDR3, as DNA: TGTGCCAGCAGTTTAAGGAACTTGAACACTGAAGCTTTCTTT.

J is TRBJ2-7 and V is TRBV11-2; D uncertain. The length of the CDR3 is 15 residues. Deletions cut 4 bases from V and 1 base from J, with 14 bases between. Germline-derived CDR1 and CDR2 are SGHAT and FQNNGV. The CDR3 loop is CASSSGYKASYEQYF. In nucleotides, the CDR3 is TGTGCCAGCAGCTCCGGCTATAAGGCTTCCTACGAGCAGTACTTC.

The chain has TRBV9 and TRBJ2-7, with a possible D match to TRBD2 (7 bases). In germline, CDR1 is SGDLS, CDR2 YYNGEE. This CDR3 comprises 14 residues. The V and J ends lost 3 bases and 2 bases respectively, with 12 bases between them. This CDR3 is CASSARGGPYEQYF. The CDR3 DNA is TGTGCCAGCAGCGCAAGGGGGGGACCCTACGAGCAGTACTTC.